The rows below give T cell receptor beta chains drawn from one sample of a study of blood T cells in healthy people across ages. TCRdb reanalysed the 5' RACE reads using MiXCR and keeps one entry per CDR3 protein. Among 600,000 to 650,000 distinct CDR3 sequences, about 53% were seen once, and the ten largest hold 30% to 45%. The sample was blood. Receptors were obtained from a man in his 60s in good health. Both conserved end residues are part of each CDR3. A D gene is named only where the DNA matches it firmly. Expanded clones are given a class, and other clones once, few, many or no size at all.

>TRBJ2-3|TRBV20-1|14|-|-
TGCAGTGCTAGTGGGGACGGGGGCACAGATACGCAGTATTTT
CSASGDGGTDTQYF
>TRBJ1-1|TRBV7-2|13|few|-
TGTGCCAGCAGCGCCCTGGGGGACACTGAAGCTTTCTTT
CASSALGDTEAFF
>TRBJ2-1|TRBV5-1|14|-|-
TGCGCCAGCAGCTTGGGTGCAGGGGAGAATGAGCAGTTCTTC
CASSLGAGENEQFF
>TRBJ2-3|TRBV20-1|12|-|-
TGCAGTGCTGGCAAGGCGGGAGATACGCAGTATTTT
CSAGKAGDTQYF
>TRBJ2-2|TRBV4-1|16|-|TRBD1
TGCGCCAGCAGCCAAGCCGGGACAGGGGTCACCGGGGAGCTGTTTTTT
CASSQAGTGVTGELFF
>TRBJ2-1|TRBV7-2|20|-|TRBD2
TGTGCCAGCAGCCCATCCCGAGGTAGCGGGGGGCTCAGCTCCTACAATGAGCAGTTCTTC
CASSPSRGSGGLSSYNEQFF
>TRBJ2-1|TRBV7-2|15|-|TRBD2
TGTGCCAGCAGCTTCAGCGGGGGCCCATTCAATGAGCAGTTCTTC
CASSFSGGPFNEQFF
>TRBJ1-1|TRBV29-1|14|-|TRBD1
TGCAGCGCACCGGGACAGTTAATAAACACTGAAGCTTTCTTT
CSAPGQLINTEAFF
>TRBJ2-7|TRBV6-1|14|-|-
TGTGCCAGCACTCTGGGGTTCGTCAGCTACGAGCAGTACTTC
CASTLGFVSYEQYF
>TRBJ1-6|TRBV7-9|12|-|-
TGTGCCAGCAGCTTACGGGACTCACCCCTCCACTTT
CASSLRDSPLHF
>TRBJ2-3|TRBV12-3/TRBV12-4|15|-|-
TGTGCCAGCAGTCCCCGGGACGTCGGCACAGATACGCAGTATTTT
CASSPRDVGTDTQYF
>TRBJ1-1|TRBV28|12|once|-
TGTGCCAGCAGTTTAGGACATGGTGAAGCTTTCTTT
CASSLGHGEAFF
>TRBJ2-3|TRBV29-1|10|-|-
TGCAGCGTCCACACAGATACGCAGTATTTT
CSVHTDTQYF
>TRBJ2-3|TRBV9|15|-|TRBD2
TGTGCCAGCAGCCCTTCTCTAGCGGTCACAGATACGCAGTATTTT
CASSPSLAVTDTQYF
>TRBJ2-5|TRBV20-1|16|few|TRBD2
TGCAGTGCTAGAAAGACTAGCGGGGGGGCGGATGAGACCCAGTACTTC
CSARKTSGGADETQYF
>TRBJ1-1|TRBV7-9|13|-|TRBD1
TGTGCCGGCAGCCCGACAGGGGGCACTGAAGCTTTCTTT
CAGSPTGGTEAFF
>TRBJ2-3|TRBV6-5|14|-|-
TGTGCCACGGCCCCTGGGGGGGCCACAGATACGCAGTATTTT
CATAPGGATDTQYF
>TRBJ1-4|TRBV5-5|14|many|-
TGTGCCAGCAGCAGGACAGTGGCTAATGAAAAACTGTTTTTT
CASSRTVANEKLFF
>TRBJ2-5|TRBV7-9|13|once|-
TGTGCCAGCAGCTTAACAGGGTTCGAGACCCAGTACTTC
CASSLTGFETQYF
>TRBJ2-5|TRBV27|14|-|-
TGTGCCAGCAGTTTAGGGGCAGGGGCAGTGACCCAGTACTTC
CASSLGAGAVTQYF
>TRBJ2-4|TRBV21-1|17|-|-
TGTGCCAGCATTACCGGGCTGCGGGGGGATGCCAAAAACATTCAGTACTTC
CASITGLRGDAKNIQYF
>TRBJ1-1|TRBV20-1|18|-|-
TGCAGTGCTAGAGTGGGGCAGGGCCAGCCTATTAAGGGGACTGAAGCTTTCTTT
CSARVGQGQPIKGTEAFF
>TRBJ2-7|TRBV20-1|13|-|-
TGCAGTGCCAAGACGGGACAACTCTACGAGCAGTACTTC
CSAKTGQLYEQYF
>TRBJ1-1|TRBV5-6|15|-|-
TGTGCCAGCAGCTTTCGGGCAGGCAGAAACACTGAAGCTTTCTTT
CASSFRAGRNTEAFF
>TRBJ2-1|TRBV27|15|-|-
TGTGCCAGCAGTTCAACAGCGAGCTCCTACAATGAGCAGTTCTTC
CASSSTASSYNEQFF
>TRBJ2-5|TRBV10-3|15|-|TRBD2
TGTGCCATCAGTGATAGGACTAGCGGGGGAGAAGTGCAGTACTTC
CAISDRTSGGEVQYF
>TRBJ1-4|TRBV20-1|14|-|-
TGCAGTGCTAGTGAGCGAGTCCCTAATGAAAAACTGTTTTTT
CSASERVPNEKLFF
>TRBJ2-3|TRBV18|16|-|-
TGTGCCAGCTCACCACAGGGGCGAATCTACACAGATACGCAGTATTTT
CASSPQGRIYTDTQYF
>TRBJ2-4|TRBV7-8|14|once|TRBD1
TGTGCCAGCAGCTCACAGGGGGGAGAAAACATTCAGTACTTC
CASSSQGGENIQYF
>TRBJ1-1|TRBV6-2/TRBV6-3|14|-|-
TGTGCCAGCATAATCCCCACTTCTTTCGCACAAGCTTTCTTT
CASIIPTSFAQAFF
>TRBJ1-6|TRBV6-5|14|-|TRBD1
TGTGCCAGCAGTATGGACAGGGTGCGATCACCCCTCCACTTT
CASSMDRVRSPLHF
>TRBJ2-5|TRBV20-1|15|-|TRBD1
TGCAGTGCTAGGTCAGACAGGGGTTATGAAGAGACCCAGTACTTC
CSARSDRGYEETQYF
>TRBJ1-1|TRBV5-4|16|-|-
TGTGCCAGCAGCTTCGATTCACCCGCGATAGGCACTGAAGCTTTCTTT
CASSFDSPAIGTEAFF
>TRBJ2-1|TRBV4-2|15|-|-
TGTGCCAGCAGCCAAGATAGGGGGGCTGGAAATGAGCAGTTCTTC
CASSQDRGAGNEQFF
>TRBJ2-1|TRBV7-6|16|-|-
TGTGCCAGCAGCCCGGGGACACCCACTTATTACAATGAGCAGTTCTTC
CASSPGTPTYYNEQFF
>TRBJ1-4|TRBV27|14|-|-
TGTGCCAGCAGTCTATTCTCCCAAGCTGAAAAACTGTTTTTT
CASSLFSQAEKLFF
>TRBJ2-1|TRBV29-1|12|-|-
TGCAGCCAAGGGAAAAAAAACAATGAGCAGTTCTTC
CSQGKKNNEQFF
>TRBJ2-1|TRBV3-1|17|few|TRBD1
TGTGCCAGCAGCCAAGATCTGGCAGGGGGCTCCTACAATGAGCAGTTCTTC
CASSQDLAGGSYNEQFF
>TRBJ2-4|TRBV10-1|13|-|-
TGCGCCAGCAGTGGCGTAGCCAAAAACATTCGGTACTTC
CASSGVAKNIRYF
>TRBJ2-3|TRBV2|11|-|-
TGTGCCAGCAGTGATAGAGATACGCAGTATTTT
CASSDRDTQYF
>TRBJ2-3|TRBV7-2|15|-|TRBD1
TGTGCCAGCAGCGGACGACAGGGGCCTCCGGATACGCAGTATTTT
CASSGRQGPPDTQYF
>TRBJ2-1|TRBV24-1|15|-|TRBD2
TGTGCCACCCTCTCCTCTAGCGGGGGTAAGGGTGAGCAGTTCTTC
CATLSSSGGKGEQFF